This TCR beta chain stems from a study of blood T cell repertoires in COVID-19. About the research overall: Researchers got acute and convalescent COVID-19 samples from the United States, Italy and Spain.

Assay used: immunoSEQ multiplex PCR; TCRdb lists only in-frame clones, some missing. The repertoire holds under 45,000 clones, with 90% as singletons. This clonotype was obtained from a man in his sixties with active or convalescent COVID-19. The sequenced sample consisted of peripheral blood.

The CDR3 DNA reads as TGTGCCAGCAGCGTAGCTCAGGGGGCGTATGGCTACACCTTC. Residues: CASSVAQGAYGYTF. The rearrangement links TRBV9 to TRBJ1-2; TRBD1 matches 8 bases. The length of the CDR3 is 14 residues. Losses at the gene ends were 0 bases for V and 5 bases for J; bases not matched to a gene: 3. Germline V gene lookup returns CDR1 SGDLS and CDR2 YYNGEE.